This record looks at one T cell receptor (beta chain) sequence and its context. The antigen remains undetermined. Timing groups of about 4 and about 12 weeks for second doses were pooled. This sample is drawn from a study of T cell responses to AZD1222 COVID-19 vaccine. Study-wide points: Only a handful of AZD1222 recipients, more than 5 in all, had baseline seropositivity.

The data were produced by immunoSEQ multiplex PCR, yet TCRdb's version contains in-frame clones alone and is incomplete. Of some 140,000 clones detected, 91% appear once; the ten largest clones hold 1.5% to 2%. This sequence was found in an adult who received the AZD1222 COVID-19 vaccine. This specimen consisted of peripheral blood, obtained 28 days after the second AZD1222 dose.

The CDR3 sequence is CASSLVEGGDTEAFF. Here the CDR3 DNA reads TGTGCCAGCAGCTTGGTAGAGGGTGGGGACACTGAAGCTTTCTTT. This sequence joins TRBV5-4 and TRBJ1-1; D not resolved. CDR3 length: 15 amino acids. Germline loops: CDR1 SGHNT, CDR2 YYREEE (reference sequence). V shed 0 bases and J shed 3 bases, with 12 bases lying between them.